Included here is one T cell receptor beta chain sequence, with context. This entry belongs to a study of blood T cell repertoires in COVID-19. On the study more broadly: T cells, B-cell-depleted T cells, or PBMCs provided the cDNA or gDNA that served as material.

Germline assignment: CDR1 SGHTA and CDR2 FQGNSA. The germline V and J ends were trimmed by 1 base and 11 bases, with 15 bases remaining between them. The CDR3 has 14 amino acids. The authors' processing: For nucleated cells, counts were estimated from reference gene primer amplification. The data were produced by immunoSEQ multiplex PCR, yet TCRdb's version contains in-frame clones alone and is incomplete. That table gives V, J and clone size, and the DNA gave D and trimming. The data show about 210,000 clones, with roughly nine tenths seen just once and around 0.76% held by the top ten. The rearrangement joins TRBV7-2 to TRBJ1-5; possibly TRBD1 for D (6 bases). The TCR comes from a woman aged 70-85 years with acute or convalescent COVID-19. Input material: peripheral blood. The chain's CDR3 is CASSLGSDRSAQHF. CDR3 DNA: TGTGCCAGCAGCTTAGGTTCGGACAGATCGGCCCAGCATTTT.